These 3 T cell receptor beta chains originate from one sample sequenced in a study of cytomegalovirus exposure and HLA in healthy donors (dated by TCRdb to the late 2010s). The method behind the library was the immunoSEQ multiplex PCR assay. For the multiplex PCR, a mixture combining 60 forward primers for TCR Vbeta segments and 13 reverse primers for TCR Jbeta segments was used. Here the immuneACCESS table is served through TCRdb, limited to in-frame sequences with V and J called. Missing clones are a known gap in these copies; in checked studies unresolved V genes cover under half, and the rest lacks a known reason. The sample table lists about 150,000 clones, approximately 81% of them with a count of one. The top ten clones comprise less than 2.5% of the sample. Sequenced input: PBMCs. The receptor source for this set is a boy aged 2 to 10 in good health and CMV-seronegative.

This clone was seen only a few times. V and J are TRBV9 and TRBJ2-2; 9 nucleotides line up with TRBD2. Trimming took 2 bases from V and 2 from J; bases not matched to a gene: 7. The V gene's germline CDR1 is SGDLS and CDR2 YYNGEE. This CDR3 has 17 residues. Here the CDR3 reads CASSVTKAGGNTGELFF. CDR3 nucleotides: TGTGCCAGCAGCGTTACAAAAGCGGGGGGAAACACCGGGGAGCTGTTTTTT.

This sequence joins TRBV28 and TRBJ2-1; 7 bases line up with TRBD2. With 6 bases clipped from V and 3 bases from J, the junction kept 5 bases outside the gene matches. Germline V gene data show CDR1 as MDHEN and CDR2 as SYDVKM. CDR3 length: 14 residues. The CDR3 here is CASSSGGSYNEQFF. In nucleotides, the CDR3 is TGTGCCAGCAGCTCCGGCGGGAGCTACAATGAGCAGTTCTTC.

V and J are TRBV27 and TRBJ1-1; perhaps TRBD1 as D (6 bases). Germline V gives CDR1 MNHEY, CDR2 SMNVEV (reference sequence). The CDR3 has 13 residues. With 6 bases removed from V and 4 bases from J, the gap between germline ends came to 12 bases. DNA for the CDR3: TGTGCCAGCAGACTCTCCAGGGGCACTGAAGCTTTCTTT. It yields the protein CASRLSRGTEAFF.